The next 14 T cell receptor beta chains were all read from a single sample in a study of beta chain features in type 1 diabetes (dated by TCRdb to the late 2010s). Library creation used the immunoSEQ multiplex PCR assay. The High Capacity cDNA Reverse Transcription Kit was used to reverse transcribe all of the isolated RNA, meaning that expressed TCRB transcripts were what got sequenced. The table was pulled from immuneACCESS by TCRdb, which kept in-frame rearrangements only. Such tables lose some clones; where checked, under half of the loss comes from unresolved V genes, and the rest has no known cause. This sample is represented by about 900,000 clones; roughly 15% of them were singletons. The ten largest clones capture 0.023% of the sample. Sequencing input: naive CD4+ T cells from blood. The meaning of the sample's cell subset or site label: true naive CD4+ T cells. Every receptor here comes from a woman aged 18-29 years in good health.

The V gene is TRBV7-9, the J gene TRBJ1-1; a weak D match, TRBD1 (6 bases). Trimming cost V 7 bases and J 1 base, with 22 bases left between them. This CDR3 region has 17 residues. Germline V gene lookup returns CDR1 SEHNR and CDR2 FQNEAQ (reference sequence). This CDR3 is CASTIFTPGGRNTEAFF. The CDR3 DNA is TGTGCCAGCACAATCTTCACCCCGGGGGGCAGGAACACTGAAGCTTTCTTT.

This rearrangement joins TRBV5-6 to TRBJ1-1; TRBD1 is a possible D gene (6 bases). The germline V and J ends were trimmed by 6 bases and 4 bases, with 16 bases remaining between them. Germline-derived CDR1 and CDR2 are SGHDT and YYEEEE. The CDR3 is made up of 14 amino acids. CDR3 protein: CASTLAGAFTEAFF. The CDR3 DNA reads TGTGCCAGCACCCTGGCGGGGGCGTTCACTGAAGCTTTCTTT.

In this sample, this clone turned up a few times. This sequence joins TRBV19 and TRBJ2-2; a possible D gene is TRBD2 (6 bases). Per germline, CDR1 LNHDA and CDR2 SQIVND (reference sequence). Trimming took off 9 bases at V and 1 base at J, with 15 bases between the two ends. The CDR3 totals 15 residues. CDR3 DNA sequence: TGTGCCAGCCACCAAGCCGGGGGGAACACCGGGGAGCTGTTTTTT. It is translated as CASHQAGGNTGELFF.

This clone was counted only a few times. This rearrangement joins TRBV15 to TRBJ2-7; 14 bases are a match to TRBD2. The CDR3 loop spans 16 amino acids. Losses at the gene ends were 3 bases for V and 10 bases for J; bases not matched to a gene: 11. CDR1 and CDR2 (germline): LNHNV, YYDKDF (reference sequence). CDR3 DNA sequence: TGTGCCACCAGCAGTTATCCGGGACTAGCGGGAGATATCCAGTACTTC. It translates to CATSSYPGLAGDIQYF.

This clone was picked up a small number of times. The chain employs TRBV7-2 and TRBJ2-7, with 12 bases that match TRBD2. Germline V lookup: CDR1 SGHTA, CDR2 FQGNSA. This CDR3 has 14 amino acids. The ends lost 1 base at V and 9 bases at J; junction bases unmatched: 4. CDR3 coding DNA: TGTGCCAGCAGCTTAGGACTAGCGGGAGTTGGGCAGTACTTC. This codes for CASSLGLAGVGQYF.

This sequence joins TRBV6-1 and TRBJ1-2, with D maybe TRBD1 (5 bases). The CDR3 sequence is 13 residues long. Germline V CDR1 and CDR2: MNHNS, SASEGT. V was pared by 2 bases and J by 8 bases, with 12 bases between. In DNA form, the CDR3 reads TGTGCCAGCAGTGAACTGGAGGGGAACGGCTACACCTTC. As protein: CASSELEGNGYTF.

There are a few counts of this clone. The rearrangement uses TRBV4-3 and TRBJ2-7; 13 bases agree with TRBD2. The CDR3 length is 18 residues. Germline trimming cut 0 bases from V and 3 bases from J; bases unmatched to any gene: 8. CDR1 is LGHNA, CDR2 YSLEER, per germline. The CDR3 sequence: CASSQDVTSGRWVYEQYF. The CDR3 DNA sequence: TGCGCCAGCAGCCAAGACGTGACTAGCGGGAGGTGGGTCTACGAGCAGTACTTC.

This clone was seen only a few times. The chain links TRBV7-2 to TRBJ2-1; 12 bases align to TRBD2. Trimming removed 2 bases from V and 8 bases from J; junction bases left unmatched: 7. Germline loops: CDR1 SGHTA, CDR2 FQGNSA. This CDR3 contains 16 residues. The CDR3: CASSLLAGGGRYEQFF. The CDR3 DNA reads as TGTGCCAGCAGCTTACTAGCGGGAGGGGGACGGTATGAGCAGTTCTTC. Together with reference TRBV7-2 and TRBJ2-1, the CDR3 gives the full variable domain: GAGVSQSPSNKVTEKGKDVELRCDPISGHTALYWYRQSLGQGLEFLIYFQGNSAPDKSGLPSDRFSAERTGGSVSTLTIQRTQQEDSAVYLCASSLLAGGGRYEQFFGPGTRLTVL.

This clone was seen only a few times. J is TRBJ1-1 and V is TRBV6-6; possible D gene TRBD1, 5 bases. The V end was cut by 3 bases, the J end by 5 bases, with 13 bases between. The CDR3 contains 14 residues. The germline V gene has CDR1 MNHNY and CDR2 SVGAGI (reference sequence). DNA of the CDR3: TGTGCCAGCAGTTATGCGGGGGGGTTTACTGAAGCTTTCTTT. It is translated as CASSYAGGFTEAFF.

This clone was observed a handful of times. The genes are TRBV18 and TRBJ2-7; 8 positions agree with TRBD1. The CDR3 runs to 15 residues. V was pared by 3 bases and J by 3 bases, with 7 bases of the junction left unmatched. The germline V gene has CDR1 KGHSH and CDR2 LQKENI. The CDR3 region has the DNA TGTGCCAGCTCACCCGGGACAGGTATTCTCTACGAGCAGTACTTC. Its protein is CASSPGTGILYEQYF.

The CDR3 protein is CASSRLGDSYEQYF. The CDR3 nucleotides are TGTGCCAGCAGCCGTCTCGGTGACTCCTACGAGCAGTACTTC. V gene TRBV7-9 combines with J gene TRBJ2-7; D call uncertain. CDR1 and CDR2 from the germline V gene are SEHNR and FQNEAQ (reference sequence). This CDR3 is built from 14 residues. The V and J ends lost 5 bases and 0 bases respectively, with 11 bases between them.

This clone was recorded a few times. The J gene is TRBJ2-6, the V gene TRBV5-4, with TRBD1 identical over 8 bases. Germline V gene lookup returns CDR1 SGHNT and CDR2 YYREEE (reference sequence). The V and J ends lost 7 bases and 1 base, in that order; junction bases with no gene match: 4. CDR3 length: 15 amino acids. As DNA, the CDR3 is TGTGCCAGCCGGACAGGGATTTCTGGGGCCAACGTCCTGACTTTC. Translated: CASRTGISGANVLTF.

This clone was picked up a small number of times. For the CDR3, the DNA is TGTGCCAGCAGCGCTGGGACAGGGCGGGCGGAGACCCAGTACTTC. As protein: CASSAGTGRAETQYF. The chain has TRBV2 and TRBJ2-5; 9 nucleotides match TRBD1. CDR1 and CDR2 from the germline V gene are SNHLY and FYNNEI. The CDR3 spans 15 residues. V was pared by 6 bases and J by 5 bases, with 10 bases of the junction left unmatched.

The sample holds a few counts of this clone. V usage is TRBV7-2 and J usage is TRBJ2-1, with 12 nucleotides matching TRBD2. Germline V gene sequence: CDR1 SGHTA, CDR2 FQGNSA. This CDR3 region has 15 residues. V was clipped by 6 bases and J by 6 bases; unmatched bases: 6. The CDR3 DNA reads TGTGCCAGCAGTAGACTAGCGGGAGCCATCAATGAGCAGTTCTTC. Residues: CASSRLAGAINEQFF.